A single sample is the source of the 3 T cell receptor beta chains below, sequenced in a study of control samples from healthy donors and cancer patients. This table comes from immunoSEQ multiplex PCR, and its TCRdb copy is limited to in-frame clones, with some not included. The profile shows around 250,000 clones, roughly 80% of them singletons. The sample taken for sequencing was PBMCs. Receptors originate from a woman aged 55-75 years with lung cancer.

This sequence joins TRBV20-1 and TRBJ1-1; no definite D call. The V and J ends lost 6 bases and 1 base respectively, with 6 bases between them. Germline CDR1 is DFQATT and CDR2 is SNEGSKA (reference sequence). This CDR3 spans 11 amino acids. CDR3 protein: CSAPGNTEAFF. The CDR3 DNA reads as TGCAGTGCACCAGGGAACACTGAAGCTTTCTTT.

With respect to this clone: One end of the junction fails to match germline, which may point to a read error. The chain combines TRBV7-7 with TRBJ2-1, with TRBD2 matching over 12 bases. The germline gives CDR1 SSHAT, CDR2 FNYEAQ (reference sequence). CDR3 size: 15 residues. The CDR3 DNA reads TGTGCTAGCAGCTTAGGACTAGCGGGGAGGGATGAGCAGTTCTTC. Translation gives CASSLGLAGRDEQFF.

The genes are TRBV5-1 and TRBJ2-3; 10 positions match TRBD1. This CDR3 contains 17 residues. The ends lost 1 base at V and 0 bases at J; junction bases unmatched: 5. CDR1 and CDR2 (germline): SGHRS, YFSETQ. The CDR3: CASSLWGQGPSTDTQYF. DNA for the CDR3: TGCGCCAGCAGCTTGTGGGGACAGGGGCCTAGCACAGATACGCAGTATTTT.